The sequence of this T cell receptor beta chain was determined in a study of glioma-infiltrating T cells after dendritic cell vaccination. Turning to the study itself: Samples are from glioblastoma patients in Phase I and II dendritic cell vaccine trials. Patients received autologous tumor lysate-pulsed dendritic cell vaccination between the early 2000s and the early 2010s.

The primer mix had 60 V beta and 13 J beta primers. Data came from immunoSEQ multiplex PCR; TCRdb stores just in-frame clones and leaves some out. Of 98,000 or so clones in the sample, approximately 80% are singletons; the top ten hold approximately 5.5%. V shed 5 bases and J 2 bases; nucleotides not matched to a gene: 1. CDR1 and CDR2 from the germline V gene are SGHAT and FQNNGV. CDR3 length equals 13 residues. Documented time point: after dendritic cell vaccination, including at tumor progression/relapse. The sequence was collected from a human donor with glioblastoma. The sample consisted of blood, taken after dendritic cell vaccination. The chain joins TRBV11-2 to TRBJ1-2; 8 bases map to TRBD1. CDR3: CASSRTGNYGYTF. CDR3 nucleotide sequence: TGTGCCAGCAGCCGGACAGGGAACTATGGCTACACCTTC.